These 3 T cell receptor beta chains were all obtained from the same sample, sequenced in a study of shared clonotypes between healthy human individuals (dated by TCRdb to 2019 to 2021). The library came from the immunoSEQ multiplex PCR assay. The table comes from immuneACCESS by way of TCRdb, which keeps in-frame sequences with V and J called. Part of the clones is missing from these tables; in studies checked, under half for an unresolved V gene and the rest for unknown reasons. For this sample there are about 490,000 clones; 76% appear just once. 10% to 15% of the sample lies in the top ten. Sequences were obtained from PBMCs. The receptors here all came from a woman in her 40s in good health. Some clones in this sample may be carry-over from other donors' samples.

The rearrangement links TRBV19 to TRBJ2-5, with D unclear. The end of the DNA is better explained by TRBJ2-7, so the J call may be wrong. Looked up from germline, CDR1 is LNHDA and CDR2 is SQIVND (reference sequence). The CDR3 is made up of 11 amino acids. Here the CDR3 reads CASRRGYEQYF. The CDR3 nucleotides read TGTGCCAGTAGGAGAGGCTACGAGCAGTACTTC.

This chain uses TRBV27 with TRBJ2-7, with D tentatively TRBD2 (6 bases). TRBJ2-1 explains the end of the DNA better; the J call may be wrong. This CDR3 comprises 16 residues. Germline CDR1 and CDR2: MNHEY and SMNVEV (reference sequence). CDR3 in amino acids: CASSLSLASSYNEQFF. CDR3 nucleotide sequence: TGTGCCAGCAGTTTATCCCTAGCGAGCTCCTACAATGAGCAGTTCTTC.

This clone was seen a handful of times. It may be a read error: a sequence one base away is much more abundant. V is TRBV18 and J is TRBJ2-2, with D perhaps matching TRBD1 (6 bases). The CDR3 consists of 15 residues. The germline CDR1 and CDR2 sequences are KGHSH and LQKENI. The CDR3 protein is CTSSPQGIYTGELFF. The CDR3 DNA sequence: TGTACCAGCTCACCTCAGGGGATTTACACCGGGGAGCTGTTTTTT.